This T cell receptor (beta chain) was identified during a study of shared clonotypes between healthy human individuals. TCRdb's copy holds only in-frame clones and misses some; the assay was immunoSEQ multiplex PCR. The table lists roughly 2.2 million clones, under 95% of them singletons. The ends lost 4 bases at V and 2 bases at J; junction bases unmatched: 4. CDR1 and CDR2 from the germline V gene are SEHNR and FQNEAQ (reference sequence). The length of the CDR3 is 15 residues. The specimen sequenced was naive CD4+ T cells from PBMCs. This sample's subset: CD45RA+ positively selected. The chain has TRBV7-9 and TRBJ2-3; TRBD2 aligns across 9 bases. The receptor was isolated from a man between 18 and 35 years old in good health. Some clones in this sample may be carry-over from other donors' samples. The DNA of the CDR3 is TGTGCCAGCAGCTCCACTAGCGGGTACACAGATACGCAGTATTTT. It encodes CASSSTSGYTDTQYF. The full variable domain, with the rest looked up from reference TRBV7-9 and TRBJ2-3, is DTGVSQNPRHKITKRGQNVTFRCDPISEHNRLYWYRQTLGQGPEFLTYFQNEAQLEKSRLLSDRFSAERPKGSFSTLEIQRTEQGDSAMYLCASSSTSGYTDTQYFGPGTRLTVL.